Following are 14 T cell receptor beta chains from one sample sequenced in a study of cytomegalovirus exposure and HLA in healthy donors. The primer mix had 60 Vbeta and 13 Jbeta primers. Data came from immunoSEQ multiplex PCR; TCRdb stores just in-frame clones and leaves some out. Seen here are hundreds of thousands of clones, roughly 91% observed once, and the top ten hold 1%. The sequencing input was PBMCs. The receptor source for this set is a woman under 30 in good health and CMV-seronegative.

This clone came up once. This chain connects TRBV27 to TRBJ2-3; tentatively, D is TRBD1 (6 bases). The germline V gene encodes CDR1 MNHEY and CDR2 SMNVEV (reference sequence). This CDR3 contains 13 residues. The V end was cut by 5 bases, the J end by 4 bases, with 10 bases between. The CDR3 coding sequence is TGTGCCAGCAGTGAAGGGGGTCCAGATACGCAGTATTTT. It is translated as CASSEGGPDTQYF.

The chain links TRBV11-2 to TRBJ2-7; 8 bases are a match to TRBD2. This CDR3 spans 15 amino acids. The V and J ends lost 5 bases and 4 bases, in that order; junction bases with no gene match: 10. Germline V gives CDR1 SGHAT, CDR2 FQNNGV. The CDR3 DNA reads TGTGCCAGCAGCCCCCGTGGCGCGGGAGGTTACGAGCAGTACTTC. Amino acid sequence: CASSPRGAGGYEQYF.

V usage is TRBV7-2 and J usage is TRBJ1-5; a weak D match, TRBD1 (5 bases). This CDR3 is 15 amino acids long. V lost 5 bases and J lost 7, with 18 bases in between. Looked up from germline, CDR1 is SGHTA and CDR2 is FQGNSA. DNA of the CDR3: TGTGCCAGCAGCGAACTCGGGGGTCCGGGGCAGCCCCAGCATTTT. It is translated as CASSELGGPGQPQHF.

The V gene is TRBV25-1, the J gene TRBJ2-7, with 8 bases matching TRBD1. V dropped 4 bases and J dropped 3; count of bases not matched to a gene: 14. The germline gives CDR1 MGHDK, CDR2 SYGVNS. The CDR3 covers 17 residues. CDR3 sequence: CASSGHAPGTGNYEQYF. CDR3 in DNA: TGTGCCAGCAGTGGACACGCCCCCGGGACAGGTAACTACGAGCAGTACTTC.

The DNA of the CDR3 is TGTGCCAGAAGCCATTCCCGACTAGCGGAACAAGAGACCCAGTACTTC. It encodes CARSHSRLAEQETQYF. The rearrangement uses TRBV5-3 and TRBJ2-5; 9 bases match TRBD2. TRBV5-3 is assigned to the ORF class and has an uncertain function. The CDR3 spans 16 residues. V shed 4 bases, J shed 2 bases, and the junction held 9 bases outside the gene matches.

The chain couples TRBV27 to TRBJ2-1; TRBD2 agrees at 7 bases. This CDR3 has 17 amino acids. Looked up from germline, CDR1 is MNHEY and CDR2 is SMNVEV (reference sequence). J was trimmed by 5 bases and V by 5 bases; bases with no gene match: 15. The CDR3 region has the DNA TGTGCCAGCAGTCCCTTGTTGGTGCGGGAGTTAGACAATGAGCAGTTCTTC. Amino acid sequence: CASSPLLVRELDNEQFF.

V gene TRBV7-9 combines with J gene TRBJ2-5; 10 positions match TRBD2. This CDR3 is 16 amino acids long. Germline assignment: CDR1 SEHNR and CDR2 FQNEAQ (reference sequence). V shed 2 bases and J 5 bases; nucleotides not matched to a gene: 8. DNA of the CDR3: TGTGCCAGCAGCTTACTAGCGGGAGAGGTACGGGAGACCCAGTACTTC. Translated, it gives CASSLLAGEVRETQYF. The full variable domain, in which reference TRBV7-9 and TRBJ2-5 provide the parts outside the CDR3, is DTGVSQNPRHKITKRGQNVTFRCDPISEHNRLYWYRQTLGQGPEFLTYFQNEAQLEKSRLLSDRFSAERPKGSFSTLEIQRTEQGDSAMYLCASSLLAGEVRETQYFGPGTRLLVL.

The CDR3 is CASSGTGNGEDEQFF. The CDR3 DNA reads TGCGCCAGCAGCGGGACAGGGAACGGCGAGGATGAGCAGTTCTTC. The rearrangement links TRBV5-1 to TRBJ2-1; 9 bases fit TRBD1. The CDR3 loop spans 15 amino acids. The V gene end was trimmed by 4 bases and the J gene end by 8 bases; junction bases not matched to a gene: 10. The V gene's germline CDR1 is SGHRS and CDR2 YFSETQ.

V and J are TRBV7-6 and TRBJ2-2; 7 bases are a match to TRBD1. The CDR3 sequence is 15 residues long. The trim removed 7 bases at V and 7 bases at J, leaving 12 bases unmatched. The germline CDR1 and CDR2 sequences are SGHVS and FNYEAQ. CDR3 DNA: TGTGCCAGCACCAGGGGGTCTTCTGGGGGCGGGGAGCTGTTTTTT. It is translated as CASTRGSSGGGELFF.

This chain joins TRBV6-5 and TRBJ2-5; 9 bases fit TRBD2. Trimming cost V 7 bases and J 7 bases; bases outside gene matches: 10. CDR1 and CDR2 (germline): MNHEY, SVGAGI. CDR3 size: 14 residues. Here the CDR3 reads CASTNWGREGTQYF. CDR3 bases: TGTGCCAGCACCAATTGGGGGCGGGAGGGGACCCAGTACTTC.

The gene calls are TRBV6-5 and TRBJ2-5; D may be TRBD1 (5 bases). The germline V gene encodes CDR1 MNHEY and CDR2 SVGAGI. V dropped 2 bases and J dropped 7 bases, with 14 bases sitting between them. This CDR3 is built from 14 residues. CDR3 region: CASSYETLGVTQYF. The CDR3 DNA sequence: TGTGCCAGCAGTTACGAGACCTTAGGGGTGACCCAGTACTTC.

The gene calls are TRBV19 and TRBJ1-1; no firm D call. V lost 3 bases and J lost 1, with 9 bases in between. Looked up from germline, CDR1 is LNHDA and CDR2 is SQIVND (reference sequence). This CDR3 spans 14 amino acids. The CDR3 DNA reads as TGTGCCAGTAGTATTGGGCGGGAGAACACTGAAGCTTTCTTT. This encodes CASSIGRENTEAFF.

The chain employs TRBV5-5 and TRBJ1-3; D uncertain. Deletions cut 0 bases from V and 3 bases from J, with 16 bases between. The CDR3 has 17 amino acids. CDR1 is SGHKS and CDR2 is YYEKEE in the germline V gene (reference sequence). CDR3 protein: CASSLAPRGAGGNTIYF. CDR3 DNA: TGTGCCAGCAGCTTGGCTCCCCGGGGAGCGGGTGGAAACACCATATATTTT.

This chain connects TRBV13 to TRBJ2-7; D not certain. CDR1 PRHDT and CDR2 FYEKMQ come from the germline V gene (reference sequence). The CDR3 is 13 residues long. V was shortened by 8 bases and J by 0 bases, with 11 bases between the two germline ends. The DNA for the CDR3 is TGTGCCAGCCGCTCTAGGAGCTCCTACGAGCAGTACTTC. Its protein is CASRSRSSYEQYF. Looking up the rest from reference TRBV13 and TRBJ2-7 gives the full variable domain: AAGVIQSPRHLIKEKRETATLKCYPIPRHDTVYWYQQGPGQDPQFLISFYEKMQSDKGSIPDRFSAQQFSDYHSELNMSSLELGDSALYFCASRSRSSYEQYFGPGTRLTVT.